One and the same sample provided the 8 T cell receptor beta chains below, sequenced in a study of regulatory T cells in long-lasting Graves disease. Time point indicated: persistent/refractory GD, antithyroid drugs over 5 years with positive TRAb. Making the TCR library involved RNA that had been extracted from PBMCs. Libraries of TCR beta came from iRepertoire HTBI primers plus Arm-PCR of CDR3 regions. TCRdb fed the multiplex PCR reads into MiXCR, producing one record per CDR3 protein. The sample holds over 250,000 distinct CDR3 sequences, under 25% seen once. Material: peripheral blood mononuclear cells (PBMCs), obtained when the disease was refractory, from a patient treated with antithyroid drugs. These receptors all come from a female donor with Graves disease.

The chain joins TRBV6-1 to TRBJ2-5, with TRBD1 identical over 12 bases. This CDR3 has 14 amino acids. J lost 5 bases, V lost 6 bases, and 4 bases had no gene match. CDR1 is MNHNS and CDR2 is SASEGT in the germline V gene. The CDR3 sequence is CASSRDRGRETQYF. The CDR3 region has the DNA TGTGCCAGCAGCCGGGACAGGGGGCGGGAGACCCAGTACTTC.

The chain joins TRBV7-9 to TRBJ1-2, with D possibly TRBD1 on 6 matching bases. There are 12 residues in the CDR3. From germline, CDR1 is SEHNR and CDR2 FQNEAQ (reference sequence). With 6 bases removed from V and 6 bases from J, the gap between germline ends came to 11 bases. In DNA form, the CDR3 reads TGTGCCAGCAGGGAGAACAGGGATGGCTACACCTTC. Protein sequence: CASRENRDGYTF.

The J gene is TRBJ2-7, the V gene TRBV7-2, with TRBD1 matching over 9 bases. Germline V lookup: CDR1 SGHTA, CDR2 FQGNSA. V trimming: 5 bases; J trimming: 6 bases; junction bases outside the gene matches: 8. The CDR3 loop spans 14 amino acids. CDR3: CASSVRDRDGEQYF. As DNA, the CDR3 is TGTGCCAGCAGCGTCCGGGACAGGGATGGCGAGCAGTACTTC. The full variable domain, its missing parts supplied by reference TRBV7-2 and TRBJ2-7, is GAGVSQSPSNKVTEKGKDVELRCDPISGHTALYWYRQSLGQGLEFLIYFQGNSAPDKSGLPSDRFSAERTGGSVSTLTIQRTQQEDSAVYLCASSVRDRDGEQYFGPGTRLTVT.

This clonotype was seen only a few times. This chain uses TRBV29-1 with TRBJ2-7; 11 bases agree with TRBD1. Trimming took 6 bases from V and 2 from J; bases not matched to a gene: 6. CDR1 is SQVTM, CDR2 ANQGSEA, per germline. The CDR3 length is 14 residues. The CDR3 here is CSVTGQGETYEQYF. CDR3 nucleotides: TGCAGCGTGACGGGACAGGGGGAGACCTACGAGCAGTACTTC.

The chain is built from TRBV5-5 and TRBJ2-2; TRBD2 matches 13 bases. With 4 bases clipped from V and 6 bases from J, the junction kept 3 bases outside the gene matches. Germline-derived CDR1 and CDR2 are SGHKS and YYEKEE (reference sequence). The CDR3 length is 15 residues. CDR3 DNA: TGTGCCAGCAGCCTGGGACTAGCGGGATCCGGGGAGCTGTTTTTT. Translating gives CASSLGLAGSGELFF.

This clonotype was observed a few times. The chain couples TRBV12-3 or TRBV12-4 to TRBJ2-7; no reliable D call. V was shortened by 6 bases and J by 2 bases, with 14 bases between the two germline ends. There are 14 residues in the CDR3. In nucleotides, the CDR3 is TGTGCCAGCAGCGTCGACGGGCCCCCCTACGAGCAGTACTTC. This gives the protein CASSVDGPPYEQYF.

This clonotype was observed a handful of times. DNA of the CDR3: TGTGCCAGCAGCGACCGGGACAGGTGGGACACCATATATTTT. Translating it yields CASSDRDRWDTIYF. The chain links TRBV12-3 or TRBV12-4 to TRBJ1-3; TRBD1 matches 8 bases. The CDR3 length is 14 residues. With V trimmed by 6 bases and J by 8 bases, 9 bases remained unmatched.

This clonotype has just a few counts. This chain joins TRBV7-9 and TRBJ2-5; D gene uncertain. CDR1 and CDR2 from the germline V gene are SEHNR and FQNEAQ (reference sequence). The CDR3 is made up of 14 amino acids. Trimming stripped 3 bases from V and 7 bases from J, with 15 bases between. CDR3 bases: TGTGCCAGCAGCTTTGGCGACCCACCAGGGACCCAGTACTTC. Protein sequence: CASSFGDPPGTQYF. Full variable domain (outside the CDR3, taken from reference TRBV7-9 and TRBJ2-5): DTGVSQNPRHKITKRGQNVTFRCDPISEHNRLYWYRQTLGQGPEFLTYFQNEAQLEKSRLLSDRFSAERPKGSFSTLEIQRTEQGDSAMYLCASSFGDPPGTQYFGPGTRLLVL.